This TCR beta chain was found in a study of blood T cell repertoires in COVID-19. On the study more broadly: There were acute and convalescent COVID-19 samples, and they came from the United States, Italy and Spain.

The authors' processing: Nucleated cell counts were estimated from reference gene primer amplification. Here immunoSEQ multiplex PCR was the method, and the copy in TCRdb shows in-frame clones only, minus some. From that table come the V and J calls and clone size; the DNA was used to work out D and trimming. The sample records roughly 180,000 clones, more than 80% being singletons. Germline loops: CDR1 MDHEN, CDR2 SYDVKM. CDR3 length equals 14 residues. V dropped 3 bases and J dropped 3 bases, with 8 bases sitting between them. Participants came from about 24 US areas, aged about 18 to 100 years. In Cohort 3, a recovered donor had either two negative PCRs, clearance, or symptom resolution.

The genes are TRBV28 and TRBJ2-2, with a tentative D call TRBD2 (5 bases). This clonotype originated in a man between 35 and 55 years old who had recovered from COVID-19. What was sequenced was PBMCs or T cells enriched from blood (not recorded which). The CDR3 loop reads CASSLTGDTGELFF. The CDR3 DNA reads TGTGCCAGCAGTTTGACCGGGGACACCGGGGAGCTGTTTTTT.